In this sample, the clone carrying this TCR beta chain turned up a few times. The target antigen is unknown. The sample is drawn from a study of T cells after yellow fever vaccination. Whole-study findings and limits: Abundant bulk-population clonotypes could contaminate the FACS-sorted repertoires. Reappearance after the booster was observed for most primary-vaccination clones (about 95% CD4, around 90% CD8).

In TCRdb, the 5' RACE reads were re-called with MiXCR into one record per CDR3 protein. Of hundreds of thousands of distinct CDR3 sequences in the sample, over 9% were seen once. From germline, CDR1 is SGHRS and CDR2 YFSETQ. The trim removed 4 bases at V and 8 bases at J, leaving 20 bases unmatched. This CDR3 has 18 residues. This chain joins TRBV5-1 and TRBJ2-3; 9 bases match TRBD1. Material: PBMCs, obtained on the day of the yellow fever booster vaccination. The sequence was obtained from a man aged 25 to 40 who received the YFV17D yellow fever vaccine. The CDR3 region has the DNA TGCGCCAGCAGCCGACGGACAGGGGAGAATGCATGGGGCACTACGCAGTATTTT. Encoded protein: CASSRRTGENAWGTTQYF.